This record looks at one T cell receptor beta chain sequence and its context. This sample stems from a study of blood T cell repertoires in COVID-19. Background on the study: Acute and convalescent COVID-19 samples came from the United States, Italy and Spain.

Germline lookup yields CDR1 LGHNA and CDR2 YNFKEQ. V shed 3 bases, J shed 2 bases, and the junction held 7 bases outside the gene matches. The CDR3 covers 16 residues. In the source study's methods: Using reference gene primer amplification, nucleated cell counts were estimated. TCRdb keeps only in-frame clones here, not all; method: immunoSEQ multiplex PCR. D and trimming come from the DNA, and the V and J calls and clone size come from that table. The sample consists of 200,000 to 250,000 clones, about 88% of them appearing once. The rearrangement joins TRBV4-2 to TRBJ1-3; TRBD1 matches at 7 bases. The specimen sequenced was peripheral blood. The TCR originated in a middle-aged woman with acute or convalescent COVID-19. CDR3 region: CASSQSADRAGNTIYF. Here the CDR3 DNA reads TGTGCCAGCAGCCAGTCCGCTGACAGGGCTGGAAACACCATATATTTT.